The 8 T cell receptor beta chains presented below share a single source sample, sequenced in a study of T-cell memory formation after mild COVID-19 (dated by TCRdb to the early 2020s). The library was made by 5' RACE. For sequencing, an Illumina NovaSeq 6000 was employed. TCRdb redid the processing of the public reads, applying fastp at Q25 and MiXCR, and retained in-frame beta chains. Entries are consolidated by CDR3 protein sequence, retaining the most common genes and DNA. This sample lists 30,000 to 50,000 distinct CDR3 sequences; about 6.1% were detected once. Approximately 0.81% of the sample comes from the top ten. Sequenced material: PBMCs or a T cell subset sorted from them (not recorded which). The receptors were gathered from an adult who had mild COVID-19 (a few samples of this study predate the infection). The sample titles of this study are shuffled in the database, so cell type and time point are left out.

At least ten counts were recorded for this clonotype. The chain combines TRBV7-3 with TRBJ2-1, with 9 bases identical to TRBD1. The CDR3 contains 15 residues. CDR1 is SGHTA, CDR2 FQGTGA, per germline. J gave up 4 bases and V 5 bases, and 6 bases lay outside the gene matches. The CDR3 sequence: CASSADRGAYNEQFF. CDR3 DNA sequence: TGTGCCAGCAGCGCCGACAGGGGGGCATACAATGAGCAGTTCTTC.

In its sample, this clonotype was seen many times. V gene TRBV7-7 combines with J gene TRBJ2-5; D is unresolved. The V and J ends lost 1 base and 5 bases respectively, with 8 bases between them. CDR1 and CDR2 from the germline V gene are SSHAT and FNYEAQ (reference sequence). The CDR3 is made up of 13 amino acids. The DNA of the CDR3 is TGTGCCAGCAGCTTAGGGGTGAGGGAGACCCAGTACTTC. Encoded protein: CASSLGVRETQYF. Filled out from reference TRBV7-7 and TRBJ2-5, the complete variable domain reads GAGVSQSPRYKVTKRGQDVTLRCDPISSHATLYWYQQALGQGPEFLTYFNYEAQPDKSGLPSDRFSAERPEGSISTLTIQRTEQRDSAMYRCASSLGVRETQYFGPGTRLLVL.

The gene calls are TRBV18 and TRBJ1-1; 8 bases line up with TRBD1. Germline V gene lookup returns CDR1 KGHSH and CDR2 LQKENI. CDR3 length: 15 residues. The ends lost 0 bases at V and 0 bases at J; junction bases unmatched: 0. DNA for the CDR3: TGTGCCAGCTCACCACCGGACAGGGTGAACACTGAAGCTTTCTTT. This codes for CASSPPDRVNTEAFF. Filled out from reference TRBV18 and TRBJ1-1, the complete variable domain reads NAGVMQNPRHLVRRRGQEARLRCSPMKGHSHVYWYRQLPEEGLKFMVYLQKENIIDESGMPKERFSAEFPKEGPSILRIQQVVRGDSAAYFCASSPPDRVNTEAFFGQGTRLTVV.

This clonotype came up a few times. This chain's CDR3 is CSARSPGANVLTF. The CDR3 region has the DNA TGCAGTGCAAGGTCCCCTGGGGCCAACGTCCTGACTTTC. This chain links TRBV20-1 with TRBJ2-6; D remains ambiguous. Germline CDR1 reads DFQATT; CDR2 reads SNEGSKA (reference sequence). This CDR3 has 13 amino acids. V lost 6 bases to trimming and J lost 2 bases, with 8 bases between them.

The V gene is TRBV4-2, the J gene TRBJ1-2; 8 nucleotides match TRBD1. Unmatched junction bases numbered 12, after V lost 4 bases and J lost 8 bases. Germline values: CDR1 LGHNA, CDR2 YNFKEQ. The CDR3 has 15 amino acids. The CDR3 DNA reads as TGTGCCAGCAGCCGGCAGGGGGCGCGAGGGGACGGCTACACCTTC. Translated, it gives CASSRQGARGDGYTF.

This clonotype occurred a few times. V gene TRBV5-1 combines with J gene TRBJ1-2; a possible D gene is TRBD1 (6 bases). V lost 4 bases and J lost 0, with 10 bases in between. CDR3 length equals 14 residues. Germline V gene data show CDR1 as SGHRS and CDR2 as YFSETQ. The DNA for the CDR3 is TGCGCCAGCAGCCTGGACAGTTCTAACTATGGCTACACCTTC. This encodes CASSLDSSNYGYTF.

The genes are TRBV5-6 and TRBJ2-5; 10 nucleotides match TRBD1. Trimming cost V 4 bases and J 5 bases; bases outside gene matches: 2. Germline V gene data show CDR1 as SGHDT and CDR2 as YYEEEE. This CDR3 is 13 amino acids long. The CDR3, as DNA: TGTGCCAGCAGCAAGGACAGGGGGGAGACCCAGTACTTC. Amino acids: CASSKDRGETQYF.

This CDR3 reads CASSVSVMNTEAFF. The CDR3 DNA follows: TGTGCCAGCAGCGTGTCAGTCATGAACACTGAAGCTTTCTTT. The V gene is TRBV9, the J gene TRBJ1-1; D unclear. V lost 2 bases and J 0 bases, leaving 8 bases between the germline ends. This CDR3 comprises 14 residues. The germline V gene encodes CDR1 SGDLS and CDR2 YYNGEE.